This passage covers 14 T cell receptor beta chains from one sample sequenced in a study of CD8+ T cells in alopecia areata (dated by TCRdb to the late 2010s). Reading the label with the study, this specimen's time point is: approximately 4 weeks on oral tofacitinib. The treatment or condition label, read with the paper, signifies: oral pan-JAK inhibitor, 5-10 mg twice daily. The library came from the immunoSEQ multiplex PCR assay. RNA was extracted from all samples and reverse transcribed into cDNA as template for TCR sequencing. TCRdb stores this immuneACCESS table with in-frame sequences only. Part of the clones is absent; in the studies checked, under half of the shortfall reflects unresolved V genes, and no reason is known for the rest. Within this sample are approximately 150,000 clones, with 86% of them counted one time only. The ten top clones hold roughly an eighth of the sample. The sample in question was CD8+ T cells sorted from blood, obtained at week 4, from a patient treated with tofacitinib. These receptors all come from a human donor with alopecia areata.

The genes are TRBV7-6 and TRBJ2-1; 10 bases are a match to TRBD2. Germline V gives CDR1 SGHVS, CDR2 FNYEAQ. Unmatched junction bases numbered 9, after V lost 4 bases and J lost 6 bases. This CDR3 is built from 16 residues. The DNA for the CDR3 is TGTGCCAGCAGCTCCGATAGCGGGAGGACCCCCAATGAGCAGTTCTTC. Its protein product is CASSSDSGRTPNEQFF. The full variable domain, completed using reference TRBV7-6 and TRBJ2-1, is GAGVSQSPRYKVTKRGQDVALRCDPISGHVSLYWYRQALGQGPEFLTYFNYEAQQDKSGLPNDRFSAERPEGSISTLTIQRTEQRDSAMYRCASSSDSGRTPNEQFFGPGTRLTVL.

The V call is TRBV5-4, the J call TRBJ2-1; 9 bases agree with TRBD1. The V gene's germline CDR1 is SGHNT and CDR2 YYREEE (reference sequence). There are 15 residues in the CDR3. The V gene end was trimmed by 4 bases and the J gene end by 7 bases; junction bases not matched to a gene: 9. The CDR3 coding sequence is TGTGCCAGCAGCGATTCCGGGACAGGGTTGAATGAGCAGTTCTTC. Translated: CASSDSGTGLNEQFF.

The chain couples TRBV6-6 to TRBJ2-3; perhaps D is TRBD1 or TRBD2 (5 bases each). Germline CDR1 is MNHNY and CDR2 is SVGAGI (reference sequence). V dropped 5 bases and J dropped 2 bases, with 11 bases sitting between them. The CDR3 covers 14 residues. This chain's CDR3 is CASSTLGDTDTQYF. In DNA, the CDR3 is TGTGCCAGCAGTACACTAGGGGACACAGATACGCAGTATTTT.

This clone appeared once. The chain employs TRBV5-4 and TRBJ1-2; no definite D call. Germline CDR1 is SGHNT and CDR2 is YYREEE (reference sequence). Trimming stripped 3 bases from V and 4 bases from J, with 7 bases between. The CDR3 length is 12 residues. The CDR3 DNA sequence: TGTGCCAGCAGCTCCCGCCGCTATGGCTACACCTTC. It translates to CASSSRRYGYTF.

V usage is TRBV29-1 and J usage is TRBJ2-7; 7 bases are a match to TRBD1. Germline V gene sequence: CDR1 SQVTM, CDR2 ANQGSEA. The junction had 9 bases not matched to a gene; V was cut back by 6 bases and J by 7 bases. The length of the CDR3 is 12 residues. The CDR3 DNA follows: TGCAGCGTGCCGACAGGGTACGGAGAGCAGTACTTC. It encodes CSVPTGYGEQYF.

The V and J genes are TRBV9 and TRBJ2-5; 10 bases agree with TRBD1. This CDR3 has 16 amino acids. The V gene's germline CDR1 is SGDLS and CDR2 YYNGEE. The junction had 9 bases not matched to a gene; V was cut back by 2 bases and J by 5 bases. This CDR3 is CASSVSGQGGRETQYF. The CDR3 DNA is TGTGCCAGCAGCGTTTCTGGACAGGGGGGACGGGAGACCCAGTACTTC.

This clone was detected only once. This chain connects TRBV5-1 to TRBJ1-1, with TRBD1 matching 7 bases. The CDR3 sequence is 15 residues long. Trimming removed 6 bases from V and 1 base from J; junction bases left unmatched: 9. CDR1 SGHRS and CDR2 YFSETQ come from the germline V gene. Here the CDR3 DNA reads TGCGCCAGCAACCCAGACGACAGGGCGAACACTGAAGCTTTCTTT. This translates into CASNPDDRANTEAFF. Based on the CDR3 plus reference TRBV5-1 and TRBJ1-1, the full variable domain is KAGVTQTPRYLIKTRGQQVTLSCSPISGHRSVSWYQQTPGQGLQFLFEYFSETQRNKGNFPGRFSGRQFSNSRSEMNVSTLELGDSALYLCASNPDDRANTEAFFGQGTRLTVV.

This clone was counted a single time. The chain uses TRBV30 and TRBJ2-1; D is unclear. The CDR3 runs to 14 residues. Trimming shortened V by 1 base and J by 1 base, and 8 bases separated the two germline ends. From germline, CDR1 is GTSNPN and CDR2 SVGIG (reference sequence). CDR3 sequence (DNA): TGTGCCTGGAGTGGCAGCCAATCCTACAATGAGCAGTTCTTC. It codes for CAWSGSQSYNEQFF.

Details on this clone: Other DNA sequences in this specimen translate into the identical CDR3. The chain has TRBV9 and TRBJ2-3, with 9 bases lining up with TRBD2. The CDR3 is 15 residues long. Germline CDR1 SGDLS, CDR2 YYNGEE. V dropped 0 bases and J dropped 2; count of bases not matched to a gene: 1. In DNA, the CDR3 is TGTGCCAGCAGCGTAGGCGGGGGGGCCACAGATACGCAGTATTTT. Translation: CASSVGGGATDTQYF.

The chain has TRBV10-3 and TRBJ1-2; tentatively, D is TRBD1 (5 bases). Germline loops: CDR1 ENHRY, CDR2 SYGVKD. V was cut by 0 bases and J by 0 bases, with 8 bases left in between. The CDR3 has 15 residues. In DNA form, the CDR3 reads TGTGCCATCAGTGAGTCTGACAGTACTAACTATGGCTACACCTTC. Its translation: CAISESDSTNYGYTF.

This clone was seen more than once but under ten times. In nucleotides, the CDR3 is TGCAGCGTTGATGAAGGGACAGGGGTTCTAGGTGAGCAGTTCTTC. Protein: CSVDEGTGVLGEQFF. The chain has TRBV29-1 and TRBJ2-1; 10 nucleotides agree with TRBD1. The CDR3 sequence is 15 residues long. CDR1 is SQVTM, CDR2 ANQGSEA, per germline. V lost 3 bases to trimming and J lost 9 bases; unmatched junction nucleotides: 11.

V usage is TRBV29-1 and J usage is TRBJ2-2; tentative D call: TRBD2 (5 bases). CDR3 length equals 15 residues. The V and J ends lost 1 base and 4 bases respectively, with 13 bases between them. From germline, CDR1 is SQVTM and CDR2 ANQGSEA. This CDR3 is CSVEVAASPTGELFF. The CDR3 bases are TGCAGCGTTGAAGTGGCGGCTAGCCCCACCGGGGAGCTGTTTTTT.

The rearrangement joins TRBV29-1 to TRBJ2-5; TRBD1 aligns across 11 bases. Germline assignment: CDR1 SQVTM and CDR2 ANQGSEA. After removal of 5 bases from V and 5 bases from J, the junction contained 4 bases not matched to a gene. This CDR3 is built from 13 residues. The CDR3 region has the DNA TGCAGCGTTCGGACAGGGGGCAGCGAGACCCAGTACTTC. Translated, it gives CSVRTGGSETQYF.

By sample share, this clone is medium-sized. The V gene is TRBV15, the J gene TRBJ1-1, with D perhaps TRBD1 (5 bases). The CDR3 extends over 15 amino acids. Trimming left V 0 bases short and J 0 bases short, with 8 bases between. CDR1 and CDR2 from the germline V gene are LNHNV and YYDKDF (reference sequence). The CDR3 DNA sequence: TGTGCCACCAGCAGAGATAGGGGCTTGAACACTGAAGCTTTCTTT. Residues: CATSRDRGLNTEAFF.